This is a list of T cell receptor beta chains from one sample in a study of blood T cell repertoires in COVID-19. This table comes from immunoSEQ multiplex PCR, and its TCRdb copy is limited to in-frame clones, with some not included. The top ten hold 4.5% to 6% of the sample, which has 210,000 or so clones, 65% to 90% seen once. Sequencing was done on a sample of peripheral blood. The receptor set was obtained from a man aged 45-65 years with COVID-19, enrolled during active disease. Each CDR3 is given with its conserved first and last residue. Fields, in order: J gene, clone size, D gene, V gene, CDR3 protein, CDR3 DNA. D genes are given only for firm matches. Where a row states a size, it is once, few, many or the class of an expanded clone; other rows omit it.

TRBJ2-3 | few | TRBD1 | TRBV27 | CASSPYRGRLDTQYF | TGTGCCAGCAGTCCCTACAGGGGGCGCTTAGATACGCAGTATTTT
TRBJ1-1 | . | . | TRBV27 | CASSTTTGSLLLNTEAFF | TGTGCCAGCAGTACTACAACAGGCTCCCTCCTGTTAAACACTGAAGCTTTCTTT
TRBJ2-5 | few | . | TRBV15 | CATSRFNQGLADDQTQYF | TGTGCCACCAGCAGATTCAACCAGGGGCTAGCGGACGATCAGACCCAGTACTTC
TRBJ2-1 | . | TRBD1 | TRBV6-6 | CASRPGTGLYNEQFF | TGTGCCAGCAGGCCTGGGACAGGACTATACAATGAGCAGTTCTTC
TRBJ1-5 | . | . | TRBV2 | CASSEQGSNQPQHF | TGTGCCAGCAGTGAACAGGGGAGCAATCAGCCCCAGCATTTT
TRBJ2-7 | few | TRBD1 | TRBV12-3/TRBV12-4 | CASSRDRSYEQYF | TGTGCCAGCAGTAGGGACAGGTCCTACGAGCAGTACTTC
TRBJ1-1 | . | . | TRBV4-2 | CASSQDPPGKNTEAFF | TGTGCCAGCAGCCAAGACCCGCCAGGGAAGAACACTGAAGCTTTCTTT
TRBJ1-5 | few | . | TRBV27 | CASSLWGGSNQPQHF | TGTGCCAGCAGTTTATGGGGAGGGAGCAATCAGCCCCAGCATTTT
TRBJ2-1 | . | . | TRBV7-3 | CASSSAQGSEQFF | TGTGCCAGCAGCTCCGCACAGGGAAGCGAGCAGTTCTTC
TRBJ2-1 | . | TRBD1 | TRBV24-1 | CATSGDSLGYNEQFF | TGTGCCACCAGTGGGGACAGCCTGGGGTACAATGAGCAGTTCTTC
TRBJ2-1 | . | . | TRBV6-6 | CASSRSGGARLGLDEQFF | TGTGCCAGCAGTCGCTCAGGCGGGGCTAGGTTGGGGTTGGATGAGCAGTTCTTC
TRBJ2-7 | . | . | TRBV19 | CAKTGLFSYEQYF | TGTGCCAAAACGGGACTCTTCTCCTACGAGCAGTACTTC
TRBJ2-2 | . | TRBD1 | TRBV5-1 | CASSLEGTGRGTGELFF | TGCGCCAGCAGCTTGGAAGGGACAGGGAGGGGCACCGGGGAGCTGTTTTTT
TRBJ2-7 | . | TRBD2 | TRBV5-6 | CASSLSRGGRRYEQYF | TGTGCCAGCAGCTTGTCCCGCGGGGGGAGAAGGTACGAGCAGTACTTC
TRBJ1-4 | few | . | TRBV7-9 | CASSLQVNEKLFF | TGTGCCAGCAGCTTACAGGTTAATGAAAAACTGTTTTTT
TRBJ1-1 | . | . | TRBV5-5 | CASKMGSHEARTEAFF | TGTGCCAGCAAAATGGGTTCACATGAGGCGCGGACTGAAGCTTTCTTT
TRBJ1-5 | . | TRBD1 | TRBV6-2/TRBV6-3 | CASSRGQGGQPQHF | TGTGCCAGCAGCCGGGGACAGGGTGGTCAGCCCCAGCATTTT
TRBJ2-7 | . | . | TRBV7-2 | CASSPGLDSHEQYF | TGTGCCAGCAGCCCAGGACTCGACTCACACGAGCAGTACTTC
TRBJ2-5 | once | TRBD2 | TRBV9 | CASSVGVAGGRIERKTQYF | TGTGCCAGCAGCGTAGGGGTAGCGGGGGGCCGGATCGAACGAAAGACCCAGTACTTC
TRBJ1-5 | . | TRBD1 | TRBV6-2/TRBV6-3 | CASSYSGRDRFQPQHF | TGTGCCAGCAGTTACAGCGGCCGGGACAGATTTCAGCCCCAGCATTTT
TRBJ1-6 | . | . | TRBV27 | CASTGTYGTIRSPLHF | TGTGCCAGCACCGGGACCTACGGGACAATCCGTTCACCCCTCCACTTT
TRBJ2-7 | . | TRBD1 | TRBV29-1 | CSVEDRDRTYEQYF | TGCAGCGTTGAAGACCGGGACAGAACCTACGAGCAGTACTTC
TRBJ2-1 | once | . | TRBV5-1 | CASSRDRYNEQFF | TGCGCCAGCAGCCGCGACAGGTACAATGAGCAGTTCTTC
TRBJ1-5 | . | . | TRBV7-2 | CASSHDRNQPQHF | TGTGCCAGCAGCCACGACAGGAATCAGCCCCAGCATTTT
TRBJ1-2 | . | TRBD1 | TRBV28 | CASSSPGQAYGYTF | TGTGCCAGCAGTTCCCCGGGACAGGCCTATGGCTACACCTTC
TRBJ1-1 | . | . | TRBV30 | CAWSNGLNTEAFF | TGTGCCTGGAGTAATGGACTTAACACTGAAGCTTTCTTT